Following are 27 T cell receptor beta chains from one sample sequenced in a study of blood T cell repertoires in COVID-19. The table came from immunoSEQ multiplex PCR; TCRdb's copy has only in-frame clones and leaves some out. The data show hundreds of thousands of clones, with more than 70% seen just once and more than 0.95% held by the top ten. The specimen sequenced was peripheral blood. These receptors all come from a man aged 35 to 55 with acute or convalescent COVID-19.

In nucleotides, the CDR3 is TGTGCCAGCAGTTTTACAGGATCCCAGCCCCAGCATTTT. This sequence encodes CASSFTGSQPQHF. The chain is built from TRBV12-3 or TRBV12-4 and TRBJ1-5, with D tentatively TRBD1 (5 bases). Trimming took 3 bases from V and 7 from J, leaving 10 bases between them. This CDR3 region has 13 residues.

The chain links TRBV10-3 to TRBJ2-3; TRBD2 matches at 8 bases. V lost 5 bases, J lost 0 bases, and 7 bases stayed unmatched. From germline, CDR1 is ENHRY and CDR2 SYGVKD. The CDR3 is 16 residues long. The CDR3 DNA is TGTGCCATCAGTACCCGGCCTAGCGGGAGCACAGATACGCAGTATTTT. Its protein product is CAISTRPSGSTDTQYF.

V usage is TRBV7-8 and J usage is TRBJ2-5, with 13 bases matching TRBD2. This CDR3 comprises 16 residues. V shed 4 bases and J 4 bases; nucleotides not matched to a gene: 6. Germline V CDR1 and CDR2: SGHVS, FQNEAQ. CDR3 nucleotides: TGTGCCAGCAGCTGGACTAGCGGGGGACTCGTAGAGACCCAGTACTTC. It specifies CASSWTSGGLVETQYF.

V gene TRBV30 combines with J gene TRBJ2-1; tentatively, D is TRBD2 (6 bases). Looked up from germline, CDR1 is GTSNPN and CDR2 is SVGIG (reference sequence). Deletions cut 5 bases from V and 6 bases from J, with 17 bases between. This CDR3 contains 14 residues. CDR3 residues: CAWGPGLDINEQFF. CDR3 coding DNA: TGTGCCTGGGGGCCGGGACTGGATATCAATGAGCAGTTCTTC.

This clone appeared a single time. This chain connects TRBV25-1 to TRBJ1-1; D not resolved. Germline assignment: CDR1 MGHDK and CDR2 SYGVNS. The CDR3 runs to 12 residues. V lost 10 bases, J lost 1 base, and 10 bases lay in between. The CDR3 sequence is CATGFPNTEAFF. In DNA form, the CDR3 reads TGTGCCACGGGTTTCCCGAACACTGAAGCTTTCTTT.

V is TRBV28 and J is TRBJ2-7; D is unresolved. The V end was cut by 9 bases, the J end by 1 base, with 13 bases between. The CDR3 runs 13 residues. Germline V gene lookup returns CDR1 MDHEN and CDR2 SYDVKM. The CDR3 reads CASSHARSYEQYF. CDR3 DNA sequence: TGTGCCAGTAGTCACGCCAGATCCTACGAGCAGTACTTC.

This clone appeared a few times. The chain carries TRBV9 and TRBJ2-7, with TRBD1 identical over 8 bases. The CDR3 is 14 residues long. Germline V gene data show CDR1 as SGDLS and CDR2 as YYNGEE. The trim removed 3 bases at V and 5 bases at J, leaving 7 bases unmatched. Written as DNA, the CDR3 is TGTGCCAGCAGCGCTAAGACAGGGGCTGACGAGCAGTACTTC. It yields the protein CASSAKTGADEQYF.

The chain links TRBV18 to TRBJ1-3; 8 bases line up with TRBD1. Germline values: CDR1 KGHSH, CDR2 LQKENI. The CDR3 extends over 13 amino acids. The trim removed 7 bases at V and 3 bases at J, leaving 2 bases unmatched. CDR3 region: CASLDRVGNTIYF. CDR3 DNA: TGTGCCAGCTTGGACAGGGTTGGAAACACCATATATTTT.

This sequence joins TRBV2 and TRBJ2-3, with 8 bases that match TRBD2. CDR3 length: 15 amino acids. J gave up 1 base and V 8 bases, and 8 bases lay outside the gene matches. The V gene's germline CDR1 is SNHLY and CDR2 FYNNEI. The CDR3 bases are TGTGCCAGCTCAAGGACAGCGGGGGGCACAGATACGCAGTATTTT. Protein: CASSRTAGGTDTQYF.

The chain has TRBV9 and TRBJ1-2, with 8 positions matching TRBD1. Germline CDR1 is SGDLS and CDR2 is YYNGEE. J gave up 10 bases and V 3 bases, and 5 bases lay outside the gene matches. The CDR3 has 12 residues. As DNA, the CDR3 is TGTGCCAGCAGCGCGAGGACAGGGACCTACACCTTC. This encodes CASSARTGTYTF.

The chain uses TRBV6-6 and TRBJ2-2; TRBD1 aligns across 11 bases. Unmatched junction bases numbered 11, after V lost 5 bases and J lost 6 bases. From germline, CDR1 is MNHNY and CDR2 SVGAGI (reference sequence). The CDR3 spans 17 residues. This CDR3 is CASSRGQGASPAGELFF. DNA for the CDR3: TGTGCCAGCAGTCGAGGACAGGGGGCCAGCCCGGCCGGGGAGCTGTTTTTT.

The chain employs TRBV7-3 and TRBJ2-1; TRBD1 is a possible D gene (6 bases). Trimming took off 3 bases at V and 0 bases at J, with 12 bases between the two ends. Germline CDR1 reads SGHTA; CDR2 reads FQGTGA. The CDR3 has 16 residues. The chain's CDR3 is CASSFQTGSSYNEQFF. The DNA for the CDR3 is TGTGCCAGCAGCTTTCAAACAGGGAGCTCCTACAATGAGCAGTTCTTC.

This sequence joins TRBV6-6 and TRBJ1-1; D ambiguous. Germline CDR1 is MNHNY and CDR2 is SVGAGI (reference sequence). V gave up 3 bases and J gave up 8 bases, with 13 bases separating them. The CDR3 is 13 amino acids. DNA for the CDR3: TGTGCCAGCAGTTATCGTAGGGAGGAAGAAGCTTTCTTT. Its translation: CASSYRREEEAFF.

The chain's CDR3 is CAWSVGGVGYEQYF. The CDR3 DNA reads TGTGCCTGGAGTGTAGGGGGAGTGGGCTACGAGCAGTACTTC. The chain recombines TRBV30 with TRBJ2-7; the D gene is possibly TRBD1 (6 bases). The CDR3 contains 14 residues. Germline V lookup: CDR1 GTSNPN, CDR2 SVGIG (reference sequence). The germline V and J ends were trimmed by 0 bases and 3 bases, with 12 bases remaining between them. The whole variable domain, remainder taken from reference TRBV30 and TRBJ2-7, is SQTIHQWPATLVQPVGSPLSLECTVEGTSNPNLYWYRQAAGRGLQLLFYSVGIGQISSEVPQNLSASRPQDRQFILSSKKLLLSDSGFYLCAWSVGGVGYEQYFGPGTRLTVT.

The gene calls are TRBV6-6 and TRBJ2-2, with 16 bases lining up with TRBD2. Trimming took 5 bases from V and 6 from J; bases not matched to a gene: 6. CDR1 is MNHNY and CDR2 is SVGAGI in the germline V gene (reference sequence). This CDR3 is 17 amino acids long. DNA for the CDR3: TGTGCCAGCAGTCGGGGACTAGCGGGGGGGACAGCCGGGGAGCTGTTTTTT. Residues: CASSRGLAGGTAGELFF.

This chain joins TRBV4-3 and TRBJ1-4; 8 bases match TRBD1. V trimming: 3 bases; J trimming: 7 bases; junction bases outside the gene matches: 7. The V gene's germline CDR1 is LGHNA and CDR2 YSLEER. CDR3 length: 15 amino acids. The CDR3 sequence is CASSHWQGAREKLFF. The CDR3 DNA is TGCGCCAGCAGCCACTGGCAGGGGGCACGTGAAAAACTGTTTTTT.

Comment on this clone: The sample carries other DNA sequences with the same CDR3. The chain joins TRBV30 to TRBJ2-7; 7 nucleotides agree with TRBD1. Looked up from germline, CDR1 is GTSNPN and CDR2 is SVGIG (reference sequence). Germline trimming cut 2 bases from V and 3 bases from J; bases unmatched to any gene: 1. The CDR3 runs to 12 residues. CDR3: CAWSRDSYEQYF. CDR3 DNA sequence: TGTGCCTGGAGTAGGGACAGCTACGAGCAGTACTTC. The full variable domain, completed using reference TRBV30 and TRBJ2-7, is SQTIHQWPATLVQPVGSPLSLECTVEGTSNPNLYWYRQAAGRGLQLLFYSVGIGQISSEVPQNLSASRPQDRQFILSSKKLLLSDSGFYLCAWSRDSYEQYFGPGTRLTVT.

CDR3 DNA: TGTGCCAGCAGCTTACGGGCAGGGGATTTAGCTTTCTTT. It codes for CASSLRAGDLAFF. J is TRBJ1-1 and V is TRBV9, with D maybe TRBD1 (6 bases). Trimming left V 4 bases short and J 10 bases short, with 17 bases between. This CDR3 is 13 amino acids long. Germline V gene lookup returns CDR1 SGDLS and CDR2 YYNGEE.

The chain combines TRBV27 with TRBJ2-7, with 8 bases aligning to TRBD1. Trimming cost V 5 bases and J 3 bases; bases outside gene matches: 9. This CDR3 region has 15 residues. Per the germline V gene, CDR1 is MNHEY and CDR2 is SMNVEV (reference sequence). This chain's CDR3 is CASSRRTGTNYEQYF. The CDR3 DNA is TGTGCCAGCAGTCGTCGGACAGGGACCAACTACGAGCAGTACTTC.

V and J are TRBV3-1 (or the pseudogene TRBV3-2) and TRBJ1-4, with D possibly matching TRBD1 (5 bases). The CDR3 contains 13 residues. V lost 2 bases, J lost 7 bases, and 8 bases lay in between. The germline V gene encodes CDR1 LGHDT and CDR2 YNNKEL (reference sequence). The CDR3 coding sequence is TGTGCCAGCAGCCAATGGACATTTGAAAAACTGTTTTTT. Encoded protein: CASSQWTFEKLFF.

The V gene is TRBV6-5, the J gene TRBJ2-1; 9 bases fit TRBD1. V dropped 5 bases and J dropped 9; count of bases not matched to a gene: 5. The CDR3 extends over 13 amino acids. The V gene's germline CDR1 is MNHEY and CDR2 SVGAGI. In DNA form, the CDR3 reads TGTGCCAGCAGTCCCCGGGACAGGGTTGAGCAGTTCTTC. Translation: CASSPRDRVEQFF.

The chain is built from TRBV28 and TRBJ2-3; D gene unclear. The CDR3 runs 15 residues. In germline, CDR1 is MDHEN, CDR2 SYDVKM. The V end was cut by 7 bases, the J end by 2 bases, with 16 bases between. CDR3 in DNA: TGTGCCAGCATGGGCAGCCGCTATTACACAGATACGCAGTATTTT. It translates to CASMGSRYYTDTQYF.

The sample holds a few counts of this clone. The J gene is TRBJ2-1, the V gene TRBV15; 9 nucleotides line up with TRBD1. Per the germline V gene, CDR1 is LNHNV and CDR2 is YYDKDF (reference sequence). V shed 1 base, J shed 5 bases, and the junction held 6 bases outside the gene matches. This CDR3 region has 16 residues. The CDR3 reads CATSRVGTGHNNEQFF. The CDR3 coding sequence is TGTGCCACCAGCAGAGTGGGGACAGGGCATAACAATGAGCAGTTCTTC. The full variable domain, rest sourced from reference TRBV15 and TRBJ2-1, is DAMVIQNPRYQVTQFGKPVTLSCSQTLNHNVMYWYQQKSSQAPKLLFHYYDKDFNNEADTPDNFQSRRPNTSFCFLDIRSPGLGDTAMYLCATSRVGTGHNNEQFFGPGTRLTVL.

This clone turned up a few times. The chain has TRBV4-2 and TRBJ2-2, with unresolved D. This CDR3 is built from 14 residues. The V end was cut by 1 base, the J end by 3 bases, with 6 bases between. Germline values: CDR1 LGHNA, CDR2 YNFKEQ. This CDR3 is CASSQVGYTGELFF. In nucleotides, the CDR3 is TGTGCCAGCAGCCAAGTCGGGTACACCGGGGAGCTGTTTTTT.

The V call is TRBV11-1, the J call TRBJ2-5; a weak D match, TRBD2 (5 bases). The CDR3 loop spans 16 amino acids. The germline gives CDR1 SGHAT, CDR2 FQDESV (reference sequence). Trimming took off 1 base at V and 1 base at J, with 13 bases between the two ends. The CDR3 DNA reads as TGTGCCAGCAGCTTAGATCCGGGATCTGCCCAAGAGACCCAGTACTTC. The encoded protein is CASSLDPGSAQETQYF.

The V call is TRBV10-1, the J call TRBJ2-1, with 9 bases identical to TRBD1. Germline CDR1 is WNHNN and CDR2 is SYGVQD (reference sequence). V shed 3 bases and J 2 bases; nucleotides not matched to a gene: 5. The CDR3 is 16 amino acids. The CDR3 DNA reads TGCGCCAGCAGTGATTATGGACAGGGGCCCTACAATGAGCAGTTCTTC. This sequence encodes CASSDYGQGPYNEQFF.

The V call is TRBV28, the J call TRBJ1-5; possibly TRBD1 for D (5 bases). This CDR3 has 17 residues. Trimming removed 3 bases at V and 5 bases at J, with 20 bases between. The germline gives CDR1 MDHEN, CDR2 SYDVKM. The CDR3 DNA is TGTGCCAGCAGTTTTTTCGGTTGGCGGAAGGGGCATCAGCCCCAGCATTTT. Its protein product is CASSFFGWRKGHQPQHF.